This TCR beta chain stems from a study of cytomegalovirus exposure and HLA in healthy donors. Primers: 60 Vbeta forward and 13 Jbeta reverse. Generated by immunoSEQ multiplex PCR, the TCRdb table keeps only in-frame clones and is missing some. This table lists under 60,000 clones. Germline CDR1 is SGDLS and CDR2 is YYNGEE. The CDR3 spans 14 residues. The V end was cut by 4 bases, the J end by 7 bases, with 15 bases between. Sequencing was done on a sample of PBMCs. The V gene is TRBV9, the J gene TRBJ2-1; D is unclear. The receptor was derived from a young woman in good health and CMV-seropositive. In DNA, the CDR3 is TGTGCCAGCAGCCGTTTGGGCGAAGGAAATGAGCAGTTCTTC. Translating it yields CASSRLGEGNEQFF.